This TCR beta chain was identified in a study of blood T cell repertoires in COVID-19 (TCRdb year 2020). In terms of the full investigation: The collaborator samples originated in the United States, Italy and Spain and spanned the acute and convalescent phases of COVID-19. The prospective study material was composed of cDNA or gDNA derived from T cells, B-cell-depleted T cells, or PBMCs. Deeply sampled blood TCRbeta repertoires from subjects exposed to, actively infected with, or recovered from COVID-19 were included in the dataset. A freely available public database, intended as a resource for researchers studying the immune response to SARS-CoV-2, is where the repertoires were released. Samples came from the ongoing ImmuneRACE study (first 160 participants) plus 1,254 subjects from 6 global collaborators. Sample metadata almost always included a de-identified subject ID, COVID-19 status, age in years and sex. Where available, HLA class I and class II types were taken from metadata supplied by the sample provider and were not determined by assay-based typing. Beyond this particular receptor, the publication reports: How much clinical and demographic metadata was included differed by source and by participant, and the metadata was provided uncurated.

TCRbeta CDR3 regions were amplified from genomic DNA using the immunoSEQ Assay, a bias-controlled multiplex PCR. Processing in the source paper ran as follows. Within the assay, amplification of reference gene primers was used to estimate how many nucleated cells each sample contained. To quantify the absolute abundance of each unique TCRbeta CDR3 rearrangement, sequence reads were collapsed and filtered. For each sample, productive Simpson clonality was calculated as the square root of Simpson's diversity index across productive rearrangements. TCRdb holds this immuneACCESS table with in-frame rearrangements only. Some clones are missing; in checked studies, unresolved V genes explain under half, and the rest has no known cause. V, J and clone size are those of that table, while D and trimming were read from the DNA. This sample gives 120,000 or so clones in total; 70% to 80% of them show up just once. Of the sample, roughly 2.7% falls within the top ten clones.

Details on this clone: Its antigen has not been determined. One base away there is no much larger clone; base qualities are not given.

Trimming costs V 5 bases and J 1 base, and their ends lie 7 bases apart. The germline V gene specifies SGHTA as CDR1 and FQGNSA as CDR2. Reading from cysteine to phenylalanine, the CDR3 counts 13 amino acids. The DNA shown is the 39-base CDR3, in frame from base 1. The collaborating institutions used their own protocols to collect whole blood in K2EDTA tubes. For TCRbeta analysis, collaborators shipped samples as frozen whole blood, isolated PBMCs, or DNA extracted from either of those sample types. The origin of this receptor is a man aged 45 to 65 with acute or convalescent COVID-19. The rearranged chain carries TRBV7-2 and TRBJ2-3; the D gene is unclear. Sequencing was done on a sample of peripheral blood. DNA sequence: TGTGCCAGCAGCACCCCGGGCACAGATACGCAGTATTTT. Translation gives CASSTPGTDTQYF.